These 18 T cell receptor beta chains originate from one sample sequenced in a study of blood T cell repertoires in COVID-19. Generated by immunoSEQ multiplex PCR, the TCRdb table keeps only in-frame clones and is missing some. The repertoire holds more than 85,000 clones, with 87% as singletons. The sequencing input was peripheral blood. These receptors were collected from a man in his 70s with acute or convalescent COVID-19.

The chain links TRBV4-2 to TRBJ2-3; 8 nucleotides line up with TRBD2. Germline loops: CDR1 LGHNA, CDR2 YNFKEQ. Unmatched junction bases numbered 16, after V lost 5 bases and J lost 6 bases. CDR3 size: 17 residues. Here the CDR3 DNA reads TGTGCCAGCAGCTCCCGGGAGGGGACTAGGCCCCGCGATACGCAGTATTTT. Translation gives CASSSREGTRPRDTQYF.

This chain uses TRBV28 with TRBJ1-2, with 8 positions matching TRBD1. Trimming at V came to 7 bases and at J to 3 bases, leaving 10 bases not matched to a gene. The germline V gene encodes CDR1 MDHEN and CDR2 SYDVKM. The CDR3 sequence is 15 residues long. The CDR3 DNA sequence: TGTGCCAGCATCCAGATGCCGGGACAGGACTATGGCTACACCTTC. This encodes CASIQMPGQDYGYTF.

This clone was observed a single time. The chain carries TRBV5-8 and TRBJ2-1; D gene ambiguous. Trimming left V 0 bases short and J 8 bases short, with 3 bases between. The CDR3 consists of 11 residues. CDR1 and CDR2 from the germline V gene are SGHTS and YDEGEE. For the CDR3, the DNA is TGTGCCAGCAGCTTGGCCTATGAGCAGTTCTTC. Its protein is CASSLAYEQFF.

J is TRBJ2-1 and V is TRBV6-4; maybe TRBD2 (6 bases). Germline CDR1 is MRHNA and CDR2 is SNTAGT. This CDR3 has 13 residues. The V and J ends lost 5 bases and 3 bases respectively, with 8 bases between them. The CDR3 reads CASSTGLYNEQFF. The CDR3 nucleotides are TGTGCCAGCAGTACGGGACTCTACAATGAGCAGTTCTTC.

The CDR3 here is CASSGDRALGYTF. CDR3 sequence (DNA): TGTGCCAGCAGTGGGGACAGAGCCTTAGGGTACACCTTC. The chain carries TRBV12-3 or TRBV12-4 and TRBJ1-2; the match to TRBD1 covers 7 bases. The CDR3 length is 13 residues. Losses at the gene ends were 5 bases for V and 11 bases for J; bases not matched to a gene: 11.

The chain uses TRBV5-6 and TRBJ1-2, with D unresolved. V lost 3 bases and J lost 5, with 8 bases in between. Germline CDR1 reads SGHDT; CDR2 reads YYEEEE. The CDR3 consists of 12 residues. The CDR3 is CASSYNLYGYTF. The CDR3 nucleotides read TGTGCCAGCAGCTATAATCTATATGGCTACACCTTC. Full variable domain (rest looked up from reference TRBV5-6 and TRBJ1-2): DAGVTQSPTHLIKTRGQQVTLRCSPKSGHDTVSWYQQALGQGPQFIFQYYEEEERQRGNFPDRFSGHQFPNYSSELNVNALLLGDSALYLCASSYNLYGYTFGSGTRLTVV.

V and J are TRBV6-5 and TRBJ1-2, with D hard to call. Germline V lookup: CDR1 MNHEY, CDR2 SVGAGI. CDR3 length: 14 residues. Trimming took 6 bases from V and 4 from J, leaving 15 bases between them. The CDR3 is CASSSEVWGYGYTF. DNA of the CDR3: TGTGCCAGCAGCTCGGAGGTCTGGGGCTATGGCTACACCTTC.

The rearrangement uses TRBV21-1 and TRBJ1-5; TRBD1 is the table's D call and was not checked against the DNA. TRBV21-1 is tagged as a pseudogene. CDR3 length: 16 amino acids. CDR3 sequence: CASSNRGQGGNQPQHF. The CDR3 DNA follows: TGTGCCAGCAGCAATAGGGGACAGGGGGGCAATCAGCCCCAGCATTTT.

The rearrangement uses TRBV7-9 and TRBJ2-3; 7 bases match TRBD1. This CDR3 has 14 residues. Germline V lookup: CDR1 SEHNR, CDR2 FQNEAQ (reference sequence). The ends lost 3 bases at V and 7 bases at J; junction bases unmatched: 7. The CDR3, as DNA: TGTGCCAGCAGCTTGGGACAGACGGGTAATACGCAGTATTTT. Protein: CASSLGQTGNTQYF.

J is TRBJ1-2 and V is TRBV3-1 (or the pseudogene TRBV3-2), with D perhaps matching TRBD1 (6 bases). The CDR3 consists of 18 residues. Germline V gives CDR1 LGHDT, CDR2 YNNKEL (reference sequence). V was trimmed by 4 bases and J by 4 bases, leaving 25 bases between them. The DNA for the CDR3 is TGTGCCAGCAGCCCCCTTACCTGGGGGCAGGGGAGCCTCTATGGCTACACCTTC. It specifies CASSPLTWGQGSLYGYTF.

On this clone: This same CDR3 is encoded by further DNA sequences in the sample. The chain recombines TRBV5-1 with TRBJ1-1; possibly TRBD1 for D (5 bases). CDR3 length: 13 amino acids. CDR1 is SGHRS and CDR2 is YFSETQ in the germline V gene. Trimming removed 1 base from V and 4 bases from J, with 8 bases in between. The CDR3 nucleotides are TGCGCCAGCAGCTTGCGCGGGGGCACTGAAGCTTTCTTT. Residues: CASSLRGGTEAFF.

V and J are TRBV27 and TRBJ2-5, with D possibly TRBD1 on 5 matching bases. CDR1 and CDR2 from the germline V gene are MNHEY and SMNVEV (reference sequence). The V and J ends lost 3 bases and 4 bases respectively, with 6 bases between them. This CDR3 spans 12 amino acids. The CDR3 loop is CASSFRGETQYF. CDR3 nucleotides: TGTGCCAGCAGTTTTAGGGGAGAGACCCAGTACTTC.

The chain links TRBV7-9 to TRBJ2-1; 9 bases fit TRBD2. Germline V gene data show CDR1 as SEHNR and CDR2 as FQNEAQ (reference sequence). V trimming: 3 bases; J trimming: 6 bases; junction bases outside the gene matches: 9. This CDR3 comprises 16 residues. The CDR3 reads CASSLASGMALNEQFF. CDR3 DNA: TGTGCCAGCAGCTTGGCTAGCGGGATGGCCCTCAATGAGCAGTTCTTC.

The chain employs TRBV12-5 and TRBJ1-1; 8 bases match TRBD1. Germline lookup yields CDR1 LGHNT and CDR2 FRNRAP. V was pared by 1 base and J by 2 bases, with 3 bases of the junction left unmatched. This CDR3 is 15 amino acids long. The CDR3 coding sequence is TGTGCTAGTGGTTTGGGGGACAGGATTAACACTGAAGCTTTCTTT. Encoded protein: CASGLGDRINTEAFF.

The rearrangement uses TRBV28 and TRBJ1-2; 10 bases map to TRBD1. The CDR3 is 14 amino acids. Germline CDR1 reads MDHEN; CDR2 reads SYDVKM. V lost 2 bases, J lost 5 bases, and 2 bases stayed unmatched. CDR3 DNA sequence: TGTGCCAGCAGTTTAGGGGGACAGGGGTATGGCTACACCTTC. As protein: CASSLGGQGYGYTF.

The J gene is TRBJ2-7, the V gene TRBV5-8; the D gene is possibly TRBD2 (5 bases). In germline, CDR1 is SGHTS, CDR2 YDEGEE. V was trimmed by 4 bases and J by 2 bases, leaving 13 bases between them. The CDR3 is made up of 14 amino acids. DNA for the CDR3: TGTGCCAGCAGCGCCTATGCGGGCACCTACGAGCAGTACGTC. Residues: CASSAYAGTYEQYV.

CDR3 loop: CASSLITANTGELFF. The CDR3, as DNA: TGTGCCAGCAGCTTAATCACAGCGAACACCGGGGAGCTGTTTTTT. V usage is TRBV7-9 and J usage is TRBJ2-2, with unresolved D. The V gene's germline CDR1 is SEHNR and CDR2 FQNEAQ (reference sequence). CDR3 length: 15 residues. V lost 2 bases and J lost 0, with 7 bases in between.

This chain uses TRBV5-1 with TRBJ1-4; 9 bases fit TRBD1. The V gene end was trimmed by 0 bases and the J gene end by 8 bases; junction bases not matched to a gene: 5. The CDR3 contains 15 residues. In germline, CDR1 is SGHRS, CDR2 YFSETQ. CDR3: CASSLASGTGEKLFF. CDR3 coding DNA: TGCGCCAGCAGCTTGGCGTCTGGGACAGGGGAAAAACTGTTTTTT.